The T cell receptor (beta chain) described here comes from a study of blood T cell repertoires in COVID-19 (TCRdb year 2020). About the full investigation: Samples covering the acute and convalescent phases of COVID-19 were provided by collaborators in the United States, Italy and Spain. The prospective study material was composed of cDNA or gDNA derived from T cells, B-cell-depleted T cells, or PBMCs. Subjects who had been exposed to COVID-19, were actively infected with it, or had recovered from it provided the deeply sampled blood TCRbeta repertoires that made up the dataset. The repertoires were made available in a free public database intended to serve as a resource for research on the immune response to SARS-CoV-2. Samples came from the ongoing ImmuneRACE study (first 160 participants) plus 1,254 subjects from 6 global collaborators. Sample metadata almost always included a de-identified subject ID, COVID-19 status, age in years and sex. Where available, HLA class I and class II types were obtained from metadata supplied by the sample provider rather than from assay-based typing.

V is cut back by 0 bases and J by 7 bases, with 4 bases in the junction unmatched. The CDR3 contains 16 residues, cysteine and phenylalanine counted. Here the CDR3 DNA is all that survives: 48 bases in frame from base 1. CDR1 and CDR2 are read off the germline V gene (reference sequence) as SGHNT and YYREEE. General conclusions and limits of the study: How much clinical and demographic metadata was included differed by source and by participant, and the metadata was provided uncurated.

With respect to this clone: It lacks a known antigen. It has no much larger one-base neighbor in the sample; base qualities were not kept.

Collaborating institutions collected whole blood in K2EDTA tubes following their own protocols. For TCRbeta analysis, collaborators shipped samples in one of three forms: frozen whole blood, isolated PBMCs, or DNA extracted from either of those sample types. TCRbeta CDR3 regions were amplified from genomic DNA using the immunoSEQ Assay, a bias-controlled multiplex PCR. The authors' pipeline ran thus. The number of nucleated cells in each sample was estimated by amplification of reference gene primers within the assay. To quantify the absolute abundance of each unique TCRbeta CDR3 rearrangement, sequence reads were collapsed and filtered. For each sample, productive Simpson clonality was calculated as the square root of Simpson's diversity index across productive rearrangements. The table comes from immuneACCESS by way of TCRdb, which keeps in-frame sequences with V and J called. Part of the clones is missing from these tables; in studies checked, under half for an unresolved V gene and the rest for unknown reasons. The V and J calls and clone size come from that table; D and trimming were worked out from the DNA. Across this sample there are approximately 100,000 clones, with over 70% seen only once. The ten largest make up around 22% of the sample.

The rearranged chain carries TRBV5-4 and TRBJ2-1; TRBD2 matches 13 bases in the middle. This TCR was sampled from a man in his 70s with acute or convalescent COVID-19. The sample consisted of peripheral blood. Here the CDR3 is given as CASSLVGTSGKNEQFF. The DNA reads TGTGCCAGCAGCTTGGTCGGGACTAGCGGGAAAAATGAGCAGTTCTTC.